These 20 T cell receptor beta chains originate from one sample sequenced in a study of shared clonotypes between healthy human individuals. Clones were read by immunoSEQ multiplex PCR, and TCRdb kept only the in-frame ones, dropping some. The sample includes some 2,400,000 clones, almost 96% of them seen just once. Sequencing was performed on naive CD4+ T cells sorted from blood. Subset of the sample: CD45RA+ positively selected. These receptors originate from a man between 18 and 29 years old in good health.

The chain recombines TRBV28 with TRBJ1-1; unclear D gene. Germline lookup yields CDR1 MDHEN and CDR2 SYDVKM. Trimming stripped 5 bases from V and 6 bases from J, with 13 bases between. The CDR3 length is 13 residues. In DNA form, the CDR3 reads TGTGCCAGCAGTCTTAATCCTCCGTCTGAAGCTTTCTTT. Translating it yields CASSLNPPSEAFF.

The gene calls are TRBV9 and TRBJ1-6; D remains ambiguous. This CDR3 comprises 16 residues. The germline V and J ends were trimmed by 4 bases and 5 bases, with 16 bases remaining between them. Germline lookup yields CDR1 SGDLS and CDR2 YYNGEE. DNA for the CDR3: TGTGCCAGCAGCCCGACGGGGAGGGCGGATAATTCACCCCTCCACTTT. It specifies CASSPTGRADNSPLHF.

CDR3 in DNA: TGCGCCAGCCGTCCCGCGGGAGTGCCCTACAATGAGCAGTTCTTC. Residues: CASRPAGVPYNEQFF. J is TRBJ2-1 and V is TRBV5-1; 7 bases agree with TRBD2. V lost 7 bases and J lost 2; bases outside the gene matches: 9. CDR1 is SGHRS, CDR2 YFSETQ, per germline. The CDR3 covers 15 residues. The whole variable domain, filled in from reference TRBV5-1 and TRBJ2-1, reads KAGVTQTPRYLIKTRGQQVTLSCSPISGHRSVSWYQQTPGQGLQFLFEYFSETQRNKGNFPGRFSGRQFSNSRSEMNVSTLELGDSALYLCASRPAGVPYNEQFFGPGTRLTVL.

This clone was recorded only once. The junction does not match germline at one end; this may be a read error. The chain uses TRBV6-5 and TRBJ2-1; perhaps D is TRBD1 or TRBD2 (5 bases each). In germline, CDR1 is MNHEY, CDR2 SVGAGI. The CDR3 has 11 amino acids. The CDR3 DNA reads TGTGCCAGCAGTTACGGGGGTCCCGAGGTCTTC. The encoded protein is CASSYGGPEVF.

CDR3 DNA: TGTGCCAGCAGCTTCAGAGGGGTCAGGTCCACCGGGGAGCTGTTTTTT. Protein product: CASSFRGVRSTGELFF. V is TRBV7-2 and J is TRBJ2-2; TRBD1 or TRBD2 may be the D gene (5 bases each). This CDR3 has 16 residues. The V end was cut by 3 bases, the J end by 4 bases, with 15 bases between. The germline CDR1 and CDR2 sequences are SGHTA and FQGNSA.

J is TRBJ2-5 and V is TRBV7-2; weak D call: TRBD2 (6 bases). This CDR3 contains 14 residues. Germline values: CDR1 SGHTA, CDR2 FQGNSA. Trimming shortened V by 7 bases and J by 5 bases, and 17 bases separated the two germline ends. CDR3 sequence: CASKRGGSGETQYF. The CDR3 nucleotides read TGTGCCAGCAAGAGAGGAGGGTCGGGCGAGACCCAGTACTTC. Filled out from reference TRBV7-2 and TRBJ2-5, the complete variable domain reads GAGVSQSPSNKVTEKGKDVELRCDPISGHTALYWYRQSLGQGLEFLIYFQGNSAPDKSGLPSDRFSAERTGGSVSTLTIQRTQQEDSAVYLCASKRGGSGETQYFGPGTRLLVL.

Note on this clone: The sample has other DNA sequences that encode this CDR3 too. The V call is TRBV30, the J call TRBJ2-7; D gene uncertain. Trimming pared 0 bases from V and 3 bases from J, leaving 6 bases between. Per the germline V gene, CDR1 is GTSNPN and CDR2 is SVGIG (reference sequence). This CDR3 spans 12 amino acids. The CDR3 DNA is TGTGCCTGGAGTGTGGCGAGCTACGAGCAGTACTTC. Its translation: CAWSVASYEQYF.

The rearrangement uses TRBV10-3 and TRBJ2-7, with TRBD1 as a possible D gene (6 bases). Per the germline V gene, CDR1 is ENHRY and CDR2 is SYGVKD. The CDR3 is 12 residues long. The germline V and J ends were trimmed by 10 bases and 7 bases, with 17 bases remaining between them. Here the CDR3 reads CATSGQPKEQYF. The DNA of the CDR3 is TGTGCCACTTCAGGACAGCCGAAGGAGCAGTACTTC.

In regard to this clone: The sample has other DNA sequences that encode this CDR3 too. This chain connects TRBV9 to TRBJ2-3, with 12 bases matching TRBD2. The germline CDR1 and CDR2 sequences are SGDLS and YYNGEE. The CDR3 is 16 amino acids. The V segment lost 3 bases and the J segment 4 bases; nucleotides outside the gene matches: 6. The CDR3 region has the DNA TGTGCCAGCAGCGCCAGACTAGCGGGGGAGGCAGATACGCAGTATTTT. This gives the protein CASSARLAGEADTQYF.

The chain employs TRBV7-2 and TRBJ2-4; D is unresolved. Germline CDR1 reads SGHTA; CDR2 reads FQGNSA. V lost 0 bases to trimming and J lost 0 bases, with 9 bases between them. This CDR3 contains 16 residues. The CDR3 region is CASSLAVLPAKNIQYF. The CDR3 nucleotides read TGTGCCAGCAGCTTAGCTGTACTTCCAGCCAAAAACATTCAGTACTTC.

The CDR3 bases are TGTGCCAGCAGCTTAGGGCAGTCGTGTGGAAACACCATATATTTT. Residues: CASSLGQSCGNTIYF. The chain joins TRBV7-9 to TRBJ1-3; D is unresolved. V was trimmed by 1 base and J by 3 bases, leaving 10 bases between them. The germline gives CDR1 SEHNR, CDR2 FQNEAQ (reference sequence). CDR3 length: 15 residues. The whole variable domain, filled in from reference TRBV7-9 and TRBJ1-3, reads DTGVSQNPRHKITKRGQNVTFRCDPISEHNRLYWYRQTLGQGPEFLTYFQNEAQLEKSRLLSDRFSAERPKGSFSTLEIQRTEQGDSAMYLCASSLGQSCGNTIYFGEGSWLTVV.

This chain joins TRBV6-5 and TRBJ2-2; D unclear. The CDR3 contains 11 residues. V was clipped by 5 bases and J by 5 bases, with 3 bases between them. Per germline, CDR1 MNHEY and CDR2 SVGAGI. This CDR3 reads CASSQTGELFF. In DNA, the CDR3 is TGTGCCAGCAGTCAGACCGGGGAGCTGTTTTTT.

The chain combines TRBV15 with TRBJ2-7; tentatively, D is TRBD1 (6 bases). Trimming cost V 2 bases and J 4 bases, with 18 bases left between them. Germline loops: CDR1 LNHNV, CDR2 YYDKDF (reference sequence). The CDR3 contains 16 residues. The CDR3 DNA reads TGTGCCACCAGCAGATCTCCCACAGGGATTGCTTACGAGCAGTACTTC. Its protein product is CATSRSPTGIAYEQYF. Variable domain in full (rest from reference TRBV15 and TRBJ2-7): DAMVIQNPRYQVTQFGKPVTLSCSQTLNHNVMYWYQQKSSQAPKLLFHYYDKDFNNEADTPDNFQSRRPNTSFCFLDIRSPGLGDTAMYLCATSRSPTGIAYEQYFGPGTRLTVT.

The chain employs TRBV7-2 and TRBJ2-2, with TRBD1 identical over 9 bases. V shed 5 bases and J 4 bases; nucleotides not matched to a gene: 5. The germline V gene has CDR1 SGHTA and CDR2 FQGNSA. The CDR3 has 15 amino acids. The CDR3 reads CASSRTGGVTGELFF. CDR3 nucleotides: TGTGCCAGCAGCCGCACAGGGGGCGTCACCGGGGAGCTGTTTTTT.

This chain joins TRBV5-1 and TRBJ1-1; maybe TRBD1 (5 bases). Trimming left V 0 bases short and J 2 bases short, with 14 bases between. Germline CDR1 is SGHRS and CDR2 is YFSETQ. The CDR3 extends over 16 amino acids. In nucleotides, the CDR3 is TGCGCCAGCAGCTTGGCAGGGTACGGGATAAACACTGAAGCTTTCTTT. This gives the protein CASSLAGYGINTEAFF.

This rearrangement joins TRBV5-1 to TRBJ1-2, with a tentative D call TRBD1 (6 bases). Germline V gene sequence: CDR1 SGHRS, CDR2 YFSETQ. CDR3 size: 16 residues. The germline V and J ends were trimmed by 5 bases and 2 bases, with 19 bases remaining between them. For the CDR3, the DNA is TGCGCCAGCAGGCCTCCCGGACAGCGGATAAACTATGGCTACACCTTC. This encodes CASRPPGQRINYGYTF.

The V and J genes are TRBV28 and TRBJ1-1; 9 bases line up with TRBD1. The CDR3 is 15 amino acids. V trimming: 6 bases; J trimming: 5 bases; junction bases outside the gene matches: 10. Germline CDR1 MDHEN, CDR2 SYDVKM. This chain's CDR3 is CASSPRDRVRTEAFF. The CDR3 DNA reads as TGTGCCAGCAGCCCAAGGGACAGGGTAAGAACTGAAGCTTTCTTT.

The genes are TRBV28 and TRBJ1-5; D remains ambiguous. Germline V gene data show CDR1 as MDHEN and CDR2 as SYDVKM. CDR3 size: 15 residues. Trimming stripped 2 bases from V and 3 bases from J, with 11 bases between. For the CDR3, the DNA is TGTGCCAGCAGTTTACTCCCCGGGCCCAATCAGCCCCAGCATTTT. This translates into CASSLLPGPNQPQHF.

This clone was counted a single time. The rearrangement joins TRBV9 to TRBJ2-1, with TRBD2 matching over 12 bases. After removal of 0 bases from V and 3 bases from J, the junction contained 4 bases not matched to a gene. Germline V CDR1 and CDR2: SGDLS, YYNGEE. This CDR3 spans 17 amino acids. In DNA, the CDR3 is TGTGCCAGCAGCGTAGCTAGCGGGAGGGCAGGCTACAATGAGCAGTTCTTC. Translating gives CASSVASGRAGYNEQFF.

The V call is TRBV15, the J call TRBJ1-2; D not resolved. This CDR3 has 13 amino acids. The V and J ends lost 0 bases and 11 bases respectively, with 13 bases between them. Germline CDR1 reads LNHNV; CDR2 reads YYDKDF (reference sequence). The CDR3 DNA reads as TGTGCCACCAGCAGAGACACTTTTGGAGGGTACACCTTC. It is translated as CATSRDTFGGYTF.